The clone carrying this T cell receptor (beta chain) was seen at least ten times. Its antigen is not known. Time point denoted: newly diagnosed GD, antithyroid drugs for less than 3 months. TCR sequences were obtained from RNA taken from PBMCs. It was American Thyroid Association guidelines that determined Graves' disease diagnosis. V was clipped by 1 base and J by 5 bases, with 9 bases between them. Germline V gene sequence: CDR1 SQVTM, CDR2 ANQGSEA. This CDR3 region has 12 residues. This entry comes from a study of regulatory T cells in long-lasting Graves disease. With iRepertoire HTBI primers and Arm-PCR of CDR3 regions, TCR beta libraries were built. TCRdb fed the multiplex PCR reads into MiXCR, producing one record per CDR3 protein. The profile shows about 540,000 distinct CDR3 sequences, about 14% of them singletons. General study points: Persistent disease showed a preference for TRBV28, TRBJ1-2 and TRBJ2-5.

These same records also appear under a second study, on T cells in Graves' hyperthyroidism and ophthalmopathy. That paper states: A first-round RT-PCR of the TCR CDR3 used the HTBI primer set. The model identified upcoming ophthalmopathy a median around 7.1 months ahead of onset.

The genes are TRBV29-1 and TRBJ2-7, with unresolved D. The receptor was isolated from a man between 25 and 39 years old with Graves disease. The input for sequencing was peripheral blood mononuclear cells (PBMCs), taken at new diagnosis, from a patient treated with antithyroid drugs. DNA for the CDR3: TGCAGCGTTGAAGCGGGTCGAAACGAGCAGTACTTC. This sequence encodes CSVEAGRNEQYF.